The next 15 T cell receptor beta chains were all read from a single sample in a study of blood T cell repertoires in COVID-19. Clones were read by immunoSEQ multiplex PCR, and TCRdb kept only the in-frame ones, dropping some. Among hundreds of thousands of clones listed, approximately 91% were seen once. Sequencing input: peripheral blood. These receptors were collected from a woman aged 55-70 years with acute or convalescent COVID-19.

The chain recombines TRBV7-8 with TRBJ1-2; D may be TRBD1 (6 bases). The CDR3 is made up of 15 amino acids. Trimming left V 7 bases short and J 2 bases short, with 17 bases between. Germline V gives CDR1 SGHVS, CDR2 FQNEAQ. The CDR3: CASIPRGGPNYGYTF. In DNA, the CDR3 is TGTGCCAGCATCCCAAGGGGGGGCCCGAACTATGGCTACACCTTC.

The chain joins TRBV7-3 to TRBJ1-6; 8 bases align to TRBD1. Unmatched junction bases numbered 2, after V lost 3 bases and J lost 10 bases. This CDR3 has 13 residues. The germline V gene encodes CDR1 SGHTA and CDR2 FQGTGA. CDR3 sequence (DNA): TGTGCCAGCAGCTTGACAGGGGCCTCACCCCTCCACTTT. Translating gives CASSLTGASPLHF.

The rearrangement uses TRBV3-1 (or the pseudogene TRBV3-2) and TRBJ1-6, with no clear D. Deletions cut 1 base from V and 9 bases from J, with 13 bases between. The CDR3 consists of 15 residues. Germline lookup yields CDR1 LGHDT and CDR2 YNNKEL (reference sequence). The CDR3, as DNA: TGTGCCAGCAGCCAAGGATGGGGTGAGGGTTCACCCCTCCACTTT. This gives the protein CASSQGWGEGSPLHF.

This sequence joins TRBV7-9 and TRBJ1-1; 7 bases are a match to TRBD1. Trimming cost V 2 bases and J 3 bases; bases outside gene matches: 3. This CDR3 spans 14 amino acids. Germline V gene data show CDR1 as SEHNR and CDR2 as FQNEAQ (reference sequence). The CDR3 DNA sequence: TGTGCCAGCAGCTTAAACAGGGGCGACACTGAAGCTTTCTTT. This gives the protein CASSLNRGDTEAFF.

The CDR3 loop reads CASSVGTSGGAPETQYF. In DNA form, the CDR3 reads TGTGCCAGCAGCGTAGGGACTAGCGGGGGGGCCCCAGAGACCCAGTACTTC. The rearrangement links TRBV9 to TRBJ2-5; 15 bases are shared with TRBD2. The CDR3 totals 17 residues. Trimming at V came to 0 bases and at J to 4 bases, leaving 4 bases not matched to a gene. Germline V lookup: CDR1 SGDLS, CDR2 YYNGEE.

The V and J genes are TRBV9 and TRBJ2-4, with 9 positions matching TRBD1. Germline V gives CDR1 SGDLS, CDR2 YYNGEE. V shed 1 base, J shed 5 bases, and the junction held 4 bases outside the gene matches. This CDR3 region has 15 residues. The chain's CDR3 is CASSVLGQGENIQYF. The CDR3, as DNA: TGTGCCAGCAGCGTACTGGGACAGGGAGAAAACATTCAGTACTTC.

The chain couples TRBV18 to TRBJ1-1, with D possibly matching TRBD1 (6 bases). CDR1 and CDR2 (germline): KGHSH, LQKENI. V was pared by 1 base and J by 1 base, with 10 bases between. The CDR3 is 15 amino acids. The CDR3 reads CASSPLSGQNTEAFF. The CDR3 DNA is TGTGCCAGCTCACCACTTTCGGGACAGAACACTGAAGCTTTCTTT.

V is TRBV27 and J is TRBJ2-5; D may be TRBD1 (5 bases). The CDR3 is 13 residues long. Trimming stripped 3 bases from V and 3 bases from J, with 8 bases between. Germline V gene lookup returns CDR1 MNHEY and CDR2 SMNVEV (reference sequence). This CDR3 is CASSLWGEETQYF. CDR3 in DNA: TGTGCCAGCAGTTTGTGGGGCGAAGAGACCCAGTACTTC.

The rearrangement joins TRBV27 to TRBJ2-7, with 9 bases that match TRBD1. Germline CDR1 and CDR2: MNHEY and SMNVEV (reference sequence). This CDR3 is 16 amino acids long. The V and J ends lost 5 bases and 1 base, in that order; junction bases with no gene match: 9. The CDR3 protein is CASSRTGQGGSYEQYF. CDR3 sequence (DNA): TGTGCCAGCAGTAGAACGGGACAGGGAGGTTCCTACGAGCAGTACTTC.

Comment on this clone: Other DNA sequences in the sample encode the same CDR3. The genes are TRBV5-1 and TRBJ1-1, with D possibly TRBD1 on 6 matching bases. This CDR3 has 13 residues. Trimming took off 5 bases at V and 8 bases at J, with 16 bases between the two ends. CDR1 is SGHRS, CDR2 YFSETQ, per germline. The CDR3 region is CASSFSQGTEAFF. The DNA for the CDR3 is TGCGCCAGCAGTTTCTCACAGGGCACCGAAGCTTTCTTT.

This chain joins TRBV27 and TRBJ2-7; maybe TRBD2 (7 bases). The CDR3 covers 19 residues. Germline V lookup: CDR1 MNHEY, CDR2 SMNVEV (reference sequence). V gave up 6 bases and J gave up 2 bases, with 29 bases separating them. The CDR3 protein is CASRMGHRESASGAYEQYF. The CDR3 DNA is TGTGCCAGCAGGATGGGCCACAGGGAGTCGGCTAGCGGAGCCTACGAGCAGTACTTC.

The chain couples TRBV6-2 or TRBV6-3 to TRBJ2-5; TRBD2 aligns across 10 bases. Per the germline V gene, CDR1 is MNHEY and CDR2 is SVGEGT. This CDR3 spans 19 amino acids. J lost 3 bases, V lost 0 bases, and 13 bases had no gene match. The CDR3 reads CASSYSRRSGGANEETQYF. The CDR3 DNA is TGTGCCAGCAGTTACTCGAGACGGAGCGGGGGGGCCAATGAAGAGACCCAGTACTTC.

The chain couples TRBV4-3 to TRBJ2-2; 8 bases map to TRBD2. The germline CDR1 and CDR2 sequences are LGHNA and YSLEER. The V and J ends lost 2 bases and 5 bases, in that order; junction bases with no gene match: 7. The CDR3 has 16 amino acids. CDR3 coding DNA: TGCGCCAGCAGCCAATTAGCGGGAAAGGGGACCGGGGAGCTGTTTTTT. Amino acids: CASSQLAGKGTGELFF.

The chain couples TRBV5-1 to TRBJ2-7; D is perhaps TRBD1 (5 bases). V was trimmed by 0 bases and J by 4 bases, leaving 11 bases between them. The CDR3 spans 14 residues. Germline CDR1 SGHRS, CDR2 YFSETQ. The CDR3: CASSLAPQGYEQYF. The DNA of the CDR3 is TGCGCCAGCAGCTTGGCACCCCAGGGTTACGAGCAGTACTTC.

The chain couples TRBV4-3 to TRBJ2-1; 7 bases agree with TRBD2. Germline V lookup: CDR1 LGHNA, CDR2 YSLEER. V lost 4 bases and J lost 3; bases outside the gene matches: 12. This CDR3 region has 17 residues. CDR3 coding DNA: TGCGCCAGCAGCCCGAACCTGCTAGCGGCCGGCTACAATGAGCAGTTCTTC. Its protein product is CASSPNLLAAGYNEQFF.